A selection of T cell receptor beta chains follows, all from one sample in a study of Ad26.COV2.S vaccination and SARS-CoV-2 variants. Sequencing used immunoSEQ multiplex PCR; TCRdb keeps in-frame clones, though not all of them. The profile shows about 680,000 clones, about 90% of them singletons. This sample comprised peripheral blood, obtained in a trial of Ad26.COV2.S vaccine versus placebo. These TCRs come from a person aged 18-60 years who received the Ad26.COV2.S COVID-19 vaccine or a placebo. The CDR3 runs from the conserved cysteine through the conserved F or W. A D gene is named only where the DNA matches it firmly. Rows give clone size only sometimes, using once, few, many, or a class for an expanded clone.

CASSQGWKSTEAFF,TGTGCCAGCAGTCAGGGGTGGAAGAGCACTGAAGCTTTCTTT,TRBJ1-1,-,TRBV6-5,-
CATGGGTYNEQFF,TGTGCCACCGGCGGGGGGACCTACAATGAGCAGTTCTTC,TRBJ2-1,TRBD2,TRBV15,-
CASSLLYEQYF,TGTGCCAGCAGCTTACTCTACGAGCAGTACTTC,TRBJ2-7,-,TRBV11-2,few
CASSVEGETQYF,TGTGCCAGCAGCGTAGAGGGAGAGACCCAGTACTTC,TRBJ2-5,-,TRBV9,-
CASSVFSGSVPFHNEQFF,TGTGCCAGCAGCGTTTTTAGCGGGTCCGTCCCATTCCACAATGAGCAGTTCTTC,TRBJ2-1,TRBD2,TRBV5-8,-
CASSYAPGLANTEAFF,TGTGCCAGCAGTTACGCCCCAGGGTTGGCGAACACTGAAGCTTTCTTT,TRBJ1-1,-,TRBV6-5,-
CASSFDYGDSPLHF,TGTGCCAGCAGCTTTGACTACGGGGATTCACCCCTCCACTTT,TRBJ1-6,-,TRBV7-9,-
CASSPQFTEAFF,TGTGCCAGCAGCCCACAGTTCACTGAAGCTTTCTTT,TRBJ1-1,-,TRBV14,-
CASSRGLAGSGEQFF,TGTGCCAGCAGTAGGGGACTAGCGGGGAGCGGCGAGCAGTTCTTC,TRBJ2-1,TRBD2,TRBV6-5,-
CARSRTQNEQFF,TGTGCCCGCTCACGAACCCAAAATGAGCAGTTCTTC,TRBJ2-1,-,TRBV30,-
CASRNADWDEQFF,TGTGCCAGCAGGAATGCGGACTGGGATGAGCAGTTCTTC,TRBJ2-1,-,TRBV6-6,-
CASSVDPYEQFF,TGTGCCAGCAGCGTAGACCCGTATGAGCAGTTCTTC,TRBJ2-1,-,TRBV9,-
CASSSGGVAQYF,TGTGCCAGCAGCTCTGGGGGAGTAGCGCAGTATTTT,TRBJ2-3,-,TRBV7-9,-
CASSLDSRGELFF,TGCGCCAGCAGCTTGGATAGTCGCGGGGAGCTGTTTTTT,TRBJ2-2,-,TRBV5-1,-
CASSPLGLTSTDTQYF,TGTGCCAGCAGCCCATTAGGGCTGACCAGCACAGATACGCAGTATTTT,TRBJ2-3,-,TRBV7-2,-
CASSSWTGRSTDTQYF,TGTGCCAGTAGTTCCTGGACAGGCCGAAGCACAGATACGCAGTATTTT,TRBJ2-3,TRBD1,TRBV19,once
CASSLFRFTGEQYF,TGTGCCAGCAGCTTGTTCCGGTTTACGGGGGAGCAGTACTTC,TRBJ2-7,-,TRBV5-5,-
CASKWTFGAYTEAFF,TGTGCCAGCAAATGGACCTTCGGGGCATACACTGAAGCTTTCTTT,TRBJ1-1,-,TRBV27,-
CASTTGGFPSHEQYF,TGTGCCAGCACCACAGGGGGCTTTCCTTCCCACGAGCAGTACTTC,TRBJ2-7,-,TRBV21-1,-
CASRQLSGYEQYF,TGTGCCAGCAGACAATTGAGCGGATACGAGCAGTACTTC,TRBJ2-7,-,TRBV7-9,-
CSARVGDTQYF,TGCAGTGCTAGAGTCGGGGATACGCAGTATTTT,TRBJ2-3,-,TRBV20-1,-
CASSNSGPYEQYF,TGTGCCAGCAGCAATAGCGGGCCGTACGAGCAGTACTTC,TRBJ2-7,TRBD2,TRBV7-2,-
CASSKLQNTEAFF,TGTGCCAGTAGTAAGTTACAGAACACTGAAGCTTTCTTT,TRBJ1-1,-,TRBV19,-
CASSQSLNSYGYTF,TGTGCCAGCAGCCAGTCCCTAAATTCCTATGGCTACACCTTC,TRBJ1-2,-,TRBV14,-
CAISESGQGYEQYF,TGTGCCATCAGTGAATCGGGACAGGGCTACGAGCAGTACTTC,TRBJ2-7,TRBD1,TRBV10-3,-
CASKNSGGRIDTQYF,TGTGCCAGCAAGAATAGCGGGGGTCGAATAGATACGCAGTATTTT,TRBJ2-3,TRBD2,TRBV7-2,-
CASSLEGVYTGDTQYF,TGTGCCAGCAGCTTAGAGGGGGTTTATACAGGGGACACGCAGTATTTT,TRBJ2-3,TRBD1,TRBV11-1,-
CASSEGHRQTEAFF,TGTGCCAGCAGTGAGGGACATCGGCAAACTGAAGCTTTCTTT,TRBJ1-1,-,TRBV6-1,-
CASSFRDQPQHF,TGTGCCAGCAGCTTCAGGGATCAGCCCCAGCATTTT,TRBJ1-5,-,TRBV7-2,-
CATTGGDAFF,TGTGCCACCACGGGAGGGGACGCTTTCTTT,TRBJ1-1,-,TRBV12-3/TRBV12-4,-
CASSQDTAGSSGANVLTF,TGTGCCAGCAGCCAAGATACCGCAGGGAGCTCTGGGGCCAACGTCCTGACTTTC,TRBJ2-6,-,TRBV4-2,once
CASSIEGSPKQFF,TGTGCCAGTAGTATCGAGGGTAGTCCCAAGCAGTTCTTC,TRBJ2-1,-,TRBV19,-
CASSVTEGSGYTF,TGTGCCAGCAGCGTGACCGAAGGCAGTGGCTACACCTTC,TRBJ1-2,-,TRBV7-8,-
CASSYEGMNTEAFF,TGTGCCAGCAGTTACGAGGGGATGAACACTGAAGCTTTCTTT,TRBJ1-1,-,TRBV6-6,-
CASSSQGGSYEQYF,TGTGCCAGCAGCTCACAGGGGGGCTCCTACGAGCAGTACTTC,TRBJ2-7,TRBD1,TRBV7-2,-
CASSFSSGTRDEQFF,TGTGCCAGTAGTTTTTCCTCCGGGACTAGAGATGAGCAGTTCTTC,TRBJ2-1,TRBD2,TRBV19,-
CASREGAIQPQHF,TGTGCCAGCAGGGAAGGGGCCATTCAGCCCCAGCATTTT,TRBJ1-5,-,TRBV27,-
CATSESRQGFKKTQYF,TGTGCCACCAGTGAATCTAGACAGGGCTTCAAAAAGACCCAGTACTTC,TRBJ2-5,TRBD1,TRBV24-1,once
CASSLGTSGTNTGELFF,TGTGCCAGCAGCTTAGGGACTAGCGGGACCAACACCGGGGAGCTGTTTTTT,TRBJ2-2,TRBD2,TRBV5-4,-
CASSQGASGNDEQFF,TGTGCCAGCTCACAGGGCGCTAGCGGGAACGATGAGCAGTTCTTC,TRBJ2-1,TRBD2,TRBV18,-